Shown below are 20 T cell receptor beta chains from a single sample sequenced in a study of human T cells and chemical hapten exposure (dated by TCRdb to the early 2020s). The library came from RACE. The sequencing machine was a NextSeq 500. The public sequencing data were trimmed at Q25 with fastp and processed into clonotypes with MiXCR by TCRdb, which kept only in-frame beta chains. CDR3 protein duplicates are merged, each entry listing the most common genes and DNA. The sample records 150,000 to 200,000 distinct CDR3 sequences, roughly 15% of which are singletons. 1.5% to 2% of the sample lies in the top ten. The time point label on this specimen signifies: patch test 1, 2 weeks after DPC sensitization. Sample treatment or condition, as interpreted from the label and publication: therapeutic diphenylcyclopropenone sensitization with weekly scalp DPC. The sample in question was whole blood, obtained in connection with sensitization to the hapten diphenylcyclopropenone (DPC). The receptors shown here come from a woman in her thirties with alopecia areata. Some clones in this sample may be carry-over from other donors' samples.

The chain joins TRBV13 to TRBJ2-3; no clear D gene. CDR3 length: 11 residues. Germline CDR1 reads PRHDT; CDR2 reads FYEKMQ (reference sequence). Trimming left V 5 bases short and J 3 bases short, with 3 bases between. The CDR3 loop is CASSPTDTQYF. In DNA form, the CDR3 reads TGTGCCAGCAGCCCTACAGATACGCAGTATTTT.

The rearrangement links TRBV11-1 to TRBJ2-1; 8 bases line up with TRBD2. The ends lost 3 bases at V and 6 bases at J; junction bases unmatched: 4. The CDR3 contains 14 residues. Germline CDR1 reads SGHAT; CDR2 reads FQDESV (reference sequence). For the CDR3, the DNA is TGTGCCAGCAGCTTCATGAGCGGGAGCAATGAGCAGTTCTTC. It translates to CASSFMSGSNEQFF. Using reference TRBV11-1 and TRBJ2-1 for the parts outside the CDR3, the full variable domain is EAEVAQSPRYKITEKSQAVAFWCDPISGHATLYWYRQILGQGPELLVQFQDESVVDDSQLPKDRFSAERLKGVDSTLKIQPAELGDSAMYLCASSFMSGSNEQFFGPGTRLTVL.

This rearrangement joins TRBV12-3 or TRBV12-4 to TRBJ1-1; D remains unclear. This CDR3 is built from 12 residues. With 10 bases removed from V and 4 bases from J, the gap between germline ends came to 13 bases. The CDR3 protein is CATQREGTEAFF. For the CDR3, the DNA is TGTGCCACCCAGAGGGAGGGCACTGAAGCTTTCTTT.

This clonotype occurred many times. This chain joins TRBV4-3 and TRBJ2-5; 11 bases are shared with TRBD2. Germline V gene sequence: CDR1 LGHNA, CDR2 YSLEER. Trimming removed 1 base from V and 2 bases from J; junction bases left unmatched: 3. The CDR3 consists of 16 residues. CDR3 protein: CASSQGLAGLQETQYF. CDR3 in DNA: TGCGCCAGCAGCCAAGGACTAGCGGGATTACAAGAGACCCAGTACTTC.

This clonotype appeared many times. This chain joins TRBV6-6 and TRBJ2-7, with 9 bases that match TRBD2. Germline CDR1 and CDR2: MNHNY and SVGAGI (reference sequence). The CDR3 extends over 14 amino acids. The V and J ends lost 2 bases and 4 bases, in that order; junction bases with no gene match: 3. In DNA form, the CDR3 reads TGTGCCAGCAGTTACGGGACTAGCTCGTACGAGCAGTACTTC. Residues: CASSYGTSSYEQYF.

This clonotype was detected only a few times. The chain employs TRBV2 and TRBJ2-1, with 10 bases matching TRBD2. The CDR3 loop spans 16 amino acids. Germline CDR1 and CDR2: SNHLY and FYNNEI. The junction had 5 bases not matched to a gene; V was cut back by 4 bases and J by 2 bases. The CDR3 coding sequence is TGTGCCAGCAGTGGATTACTAGCGGGAACCTACAATGAGCAGTTCTTC. The encoded protein is CASSGLLAGTYNEQFF.

This clonotype has at least ten counts. The chain has TRBV2 and TRBJ1-1, with a weak D call TRBD1 (5 bases). Deletions cut 3 bases from V and 0 bases from J, with 14 bases between. The CDR3 consists of 16 residues. CDR1 SNHLY and CDR2 FYNNEI come from the germline V gene. The CDR3 loop is CASSDGVRGLNTEAFF. The CDR3 DNA is TGTGCCAGCAGTGATGGGGTCCGGGGACTGAACACTGAAGCTTTCTTT.

Only a few counts were recorded for this clonotype. The chain links TRBV9 to TRBJ2-5; maybe TRBD2 (5 bases). V dropped 3 bases and J dropped 2 bases, with 8 bases sitting between them. The V gene's germline CDR1 is SGDLS and CDR2 YYNGEE. The length of the CDR3 is 13 residues. The CDR3 protein is CASSGSDQETQYF. The CDR3 coding sequence is TGTGCCAGCAGCGGTAGCGATCAAGAGACCCAGTACTTC. Using reference TRBV9 and TRBJ2-5 for the parts outside the CDR3, the full variable domain is DSGVTQTPKHLITATGQRVTLRCSPRSGDLSVYWYQQSLDQGLQFLIQYYNGEERAKGNILERFSAQQFPDLHSELNLSSLELGDSALYFCASSGSDQETQYFGPGTRLLVL.

This clonotype was seen at least ten times. CDR3 sequence (DNA): TGTGCCAGCAGTTTAGGAGGGGGAAGTAGGATTTCCTACAATGAGCAGTTCTTC. Translating it yields CASSLGGGSRISYNEQFF. The chain uses TRBV28 and TRBJ2-1; D tentatively reads TRBD1 or TRBD2 (6 bases each). Between the trimmed V and J ends, which lost 2 bases and 1 base, there was a span of 18 bases. CDR3 size: 18 residues. Germline lookup yields CDR1 MDHEN and CDR2 SYDVKM.

The chain joins TRBV9 to TRBJ2-5, with D possibly being TRBD1 or TRBD2 (5 bases each). This CDR3 is built from 14 residues. Trimming shortened V by 3 bases and J by 5 bases, and 14 bases separated the two germline ends. Germline V gene data show CDR1 as SGDLS and CDR2 as YYNGEE. CDR3 protein: CASSASGAGETQYF. CDR3 nucleotides: TGTGCCAGCAGCGCCTCCGGGGCTGGGGAGACCCAGTACTTC.

This clonotype was picked up a small number of times. CDR3 region: CASSYQLGLAGGRTKNIQYF. CDR3 bases: TGTGCCAGCAGTTACCAACTCGGACTAGCGGGAGGGCGGACCAAAAACATTCAGTACTTC. V and J are TRBV28 and TRBJ2-4, with 15 bases that match TRBD2. In germline, CDR1 is MDHEN, CDR2 SYDVKM. This CDR3 spans 20 amino acids. V was pared by 4 bases and J by 2 bases, with 12 bases of the junction left unmatched.

The rearrangement uses TRBV5-4 and TRBJ2-4; 10 bases match TRBD2. J gave up 1 base and V 0 bases, and 10 bases lay outside the gene matches. The CDR3 contains 19 residues. The germline V gene encodes CDR1 SGHNT and CDR2 YYREEE (reference sequence). CDR3 sequence: CASSLELAGRGAAKNIQYF. The CDR3 region has the DNA TGTGCCAGCAGCTTGGAACTAGCGGGAAGAGGCGCGGCCAAAAACATTCAGTACTTC.

This clonotype was seen only a few times. V is TRBV12-3 or TRBV12-4 and J is TRBJ1-3; the D is unclear. Trimming left V 2 bases short and J 4 bases short, with 6 bases between. This CDR3 comprises 13 residues. This CDR3 reads CASSLLLGNTIYF. CDR3 nucleotide sequence: TGTGCCAGCAGTTTACTGTTAGGAAACACCATATATTTT.

There are a few counts of this clonotype. J is TRBJ2-3 and V is TRBV24-1, with D perhaps assigned TRBD1 or TRBD2 (5 bases each). The CDR3 spans 13 residues. Trimming removed 9 bases from V and 0 bases from J, with 9 bases in between. Per the germline V gene, CDR1 is KGHDR and CDR2 is SFDVKD. This CDR3 reads CATSGASTDTQYF. The CDR3 DNA reads as TGTGCCACCTCCGGGGCAAGCACAGATACGCAGTATTTT.

This clonotype was seen a handful of times. The chain is built from TRBV6-1 and TRBJ1-5; D remains unclear. The germline CDR1 and CDR2 sequences are MNHNS and SASEGT. V dropped 0 bases and J dropped 4 bases, with 7 bases sitting between them. The CDR3 is 14 residues long. CDR3 in DNA: TGTGCCAGCAGTGAAGCGGGGTGGAATCAGCCCCAGCATTTT. Translation gives CASSEAGWNQPQHF.

The genes are TRBV30 and TRBJ2-1, with D perhaps TRBD1 or TRBD2 (6 bases each). The germline V gene encodes CDR1 GTSNPN and CDR2 SVGIG (reference sequence). Trimming took off 2 bases at V and 12 bases at J, with 14 bases between the two ends. The CDR3 runs 12 residues. The CDR3 nucleotides are TGTGCCTGGAGTTATATTGGGGGGCGGCAGTTCTTC. Amino acid sequence: CAWSYIGGRQFF.

This clonotype was counted a few times. The V gene is TRBV6-2 or TRBV6-3, the J gene TRBJ1-5; D may be TRBD1 (5 bases). Trimming shortened V by 2 bases and J by 4 bases, and 9 bases separated the two germline ends. The CDR3 contains 14 residues. Germline CDR1 reads MNHEY; CDR2 reads SVGEGT. In DNA, the CDR3 is TGTGCCAGCAGTTACCGACAGAATAATCAGCCCCAGCATTTT. Encoded protein: CASSYRQNNQPQHF.

For the CDR3, the DNA is TGTGCCAGTAGTCGTGAAAAACTGTTTTTT. Amino acid sequence: CASSREKLFF. V is TRBV19 and J is TRBJ1-4, with D unresolved. The CDR3 is made up of 10 amino acids. Germline CDR1 LNHDA, CDR2 SQIVND (reference sequence). Trimming pared 5 bases from V and 7 bases from J, leaving 2 bases between.

This clonotype came up a few times. The chain uses TRBV6-6 and TRBJ1-2, with D tentatively TRBD1 (6 bases). Trimming pared 5 bases from V and 4 bases from J, leaving 17 bases between. CDR3 size: 15 residues. Germline V CDR1 and CDR2: MNHNY, SVGAGI (reference sequence). CDR3 DNA sequence: TGTGCCAGCAGTGCCCCAGGGGACCCTATCTATGGCTACACCTTC. It specifies CASSAPGDPIYGYTF.

This clonotype occurred a few times. The V gene is TRBV7-2, the J gene TRBJ1-1; a possible D gene is TRBD1 (5 bases). CDR3 size: 14 residues. Germline V lookup: CDR1 SGHTA, CDR2 FQGNSA. Trimming removed 4 bases at V and 7 bases at J, with 16 bases between. CDR3 bases: TGTGCCAGCAGCTCCACCTGGGACGCGGGTGAAGCTTTCTTT. Protein sequence: CASSSTWDAGEAFF.